Following are 19 T cell receptor beta chains from one sample sequenced in a study of blood T cells in healthy people across ages. Together with a sample-barcoded 5' primer, a J-beta primer mix was included in a second PCR lasting roughly 6 to 12 cycles. One entry per CDR3 protein results from TCRdb running MiXCR on the 5' RACE reads. In the table there are about 570,000 distinct CDR3 sequences, 27% of which are singletons. Sequenced sample: blood. All receptors come from a woman in her sixties or seventies in good health.

This chain connects TRBV21-1 to TRBJ1-4. TRBV21-1 is designated a pseudogene. CDR3 length: 17 amino acids. CDR3 DNA: TGTGCCAGCGGGGGACTGGGCCCTTGCTCAACTAATGAAAAACTGTTTTTT. Its translation: CASGGLGPCSTNEKLFF.

This clonotype was picked up a small number of times. The rearrangement links TRBV7-9 to TRBJ1-5; no clear D. Deletions cut 4 bases from V and 9 bases from J, with 10 bases between. The CDR3 extends over 12 amino acids. Germline CDR1 and CDR2: SEHNR and FQNEAQ (reference sequence). CDR3 coding DNA: TGTGCCAGCAGCTCTGTGAATTCGCCCCAGCATTTT. It translates to CASSSVNSPQHF.

The chain links TRBV3-1 to TRBJ2-3, with 8 positions matching TRBD2. The CDR3 has 19 amino acids. V was clipped by 0 bases and J by 5 bases; unmatched bases: 16. Germline assignment: CDR1 LGHDT and CDR2 YNNKEL (reference sequence). CDR3 DNA sequence: TGTGCCAGCAGCCAAGATCCCCCACTCGGGACTAGTACGAGAGATACGCAGTATTTT. Amino acids: CASSQDPPLGTSTRDTQYF.

The chain couples TRBV6-1 to TRBJ1-2; D gene unclear. Trimming removed 1 base from V and 3 bases from J, with 9 bases in between. The CDR3 consists of 14 residues. The germline gives CDR1 MNHNS, CDR2 SASEGT. The CDR3 loop is CASSEGEEYYGYTF. In DNA, the CDR3 is TGTGCCAGCAGTGAAGGAGAGGAATACTATGGCTACACCTTC.

There are a few counts of this clonotype. CDR3 loop: CATSDERVRHGAFF. CDR3 nucleotides: TGTGCCACCAGTGATGAAAGGGTTCGGCATGGAGCCTTCTTT. The V and J genes are TRBV24-1 and TRBJ1-1; D is undetermined. The CDR3 has 14 residues. The germline V and J ends were trimmed by 3 bases and 14 bases, with 21 bases remaining between them. The germline V gene encodes CDR1 KGHDR and CDR2 SFDVKD.

J is TRBJ2-2 and V is TRBV24-1, with D perhaps being TRBD1 or TRBD2 (5 bases each). CDR1 and CDR2 (germline): KGHDR, SFDVKD. The CDR3 runs to 17 residues. V was cut by 2 bases and J by 1 base, with 13 bases left in between. This CDR3 is CATSDSPGPGNTGELFF. CDR3 in DNA: TGTGCCACCAGTGATTCGCCGGGACCGGGGAACACCGGGGAGCTGTTTTTT.

The V call is TRBV20-1, the J call TRBJ2-5, with D possibly called TRBD1 or TRBD2 (5 bases each). Trimming took off 1 base at V and 2 bases at J, with 11 bases between the two ends. This CDR3 is built from 14 residues. In germline, CDR1 is DFQATT, CDR2 SNEGSKA (reference sequence). The CDR3 coding sequence is TGCAGTGCTAGAGTTGTGAGGGGTCAAGAGACCCAGTACTTC. Encoded protein: CSARVVRGQETQYF.

This chain connects TRBV20-1 to TRBJ1-1; 9 bases are a match to TRBD1. This CDR3 has 17 residues. CDR1 DFQATT and CDR2 SNEGSKA come from the germline V gene (reference sequence). V lost 1 base, J lost 2 bases, and 11 bases stayed unmatched. CDR3 sequence: CSARGGQGSYFNTEAFF. The CDR3 region has the DNA TGCAGTGCTAGAGGAGGACAGGGGTCTTATTTTAACACTGAAGCTTTCTTT.

The rearrangement uses TRBV20-1 and TRBJ2-3; 7 bases agree with TRBD1. Germline CDR1 reads DFQATT; CDR2 reads SNEGSKA (reference sequence). CDR3 length: 13 amino acids. V shed 7 bases, J shed 2 bases, and the junction held 6 bases outside the gene matches. As DNA, the CDR3 is TGCAGTGTTAAGACAGGGTACACAGATACGCAGTATTTT. Its translation: CSVKTGYTDTQYF.

The chain is built from TRBV11-2 and TRBJ2-1, with 10 bases fitting TRBD2. J lost 5 bases, V lost 3 bases, and 7 bases had no gene match. CDR1 is SGHAT and CDR2 is FQNNGV in the germline V gene. This CDR3 is built from 16 residues. The DNA of the CDR3 is TGTGCCAGCAGCTTTCCGCGGACTAGCGGAAACAATGAGCAGTTCTTC. It codes for CASSFPRTSGNNEQFF.

The V and J genes are TRBV18 and TRBJ1-4; 7 nucleotides line up with TRBD1. V was clipped by 3 bases and J by 1 base; unmatched bases: 2. The CDR3 runs 15 residues. The germline CDR1 and CDR2 sequences are KGHSH and LQKENI. CDR3: CASSPNRGTNEKLFF. Written as DNA, the CDR3 is TGTGCCAGCTCACCTAACAGGGGAACTAATGAAAAACTGTTTTTT.

About this clonotype itself: The final CDR3 position lacks the conserved phenylalanine or tryptophan, pointing to a likely read error. The CDR3 is CASGTGGTLYNEQFL. The CDR3 nucleotides are TGTGCCAGCGGTACGGGGGGGACCCTCTACAATGAGCAGTTCCTC. This rearrangement joins TRBV7-3 to TRBJ2-7; 8 bases are a match to TRBD2. Near its end, the DNA agrees better with TRBJ2-1, so the J call may be wrong. The CDR3 is 15 amino acids. The germline CDR1 and CDR2 sequences are SGHTA and FQGTGA.

The rearrangement uses TRBV7-2 and TRBJ2-3, with D unresolved. V was shortened by 3 bases and J by 0 bases, with 10 bases between the two germline ends. The length of the CDR3 is 15 residues. Germline V gives CDR1 SGHTA, CDR2 FQGNSA. The CDR3 protein is CASSFLVVSTDTQYF. The CDR3 nucleotides are TGTGCCAGCAGCTTCCTGGTGGTTAGCACAGATACGCAGTATTTT.

This clonotype occurred a few times. The chain joins TRBV20-1 to TRBJ2-5, with a possible D match to TRBD1 (7 bases). V gave up 5 bases and J gave up 4 bases, with 17 bases separating them. This CDR3 region has 14 residues. CDR1 DFQATT and CDR2 SNEGSKA come from the germline V gene (reference sequence). The DNA of the CDR3 is TGCAGTGCTGGACTACAGGGGTCCGGAGAGACCCAGTACTTC. It encodes CSAGLQGSGETQYF.

This clonotype was detected a few times. The chain is built from TRBV11-3 and TRBJ1-2, with D hard to call. The CDR3 sequence is 13 residues long. Germline V lookup: CDR1 SGHNT, CDR2 YENEEA. The V and J ends lost 6 bases and 4 bases respectively, with 12 bases between them. CDR3 nucleotides: TGTGCCAGCAGTCCGGAGGGCACCTATGGCTACACCTTC. It translates to CASSPEGTYGYTF.

This clonotype has a handful of counts. The rearrangement joins TRBV7-2 to TRBJ2-3, with TRBD2 identical over 12 bases. The CDR3 length is 17 residues. Germline trimming cut 5 bases from V and 2 bases from J; bases unmatched to any gene: 8. Germline CDR1 SGHTA, CDR2 FQGNSA. As DNA, the CDR3 is TGTGCCAGCAGCACGCGGACTAGCGGGGCTTCCACAGATACGCAGTATTTT. It translates to CASSTRTSGASTDTQYF.

The chain carries TRBV7-2 and TRBJ1-1; D is ambiguous. The CDR3 has 15 residues. Trimming took 5 bases from V and 13 from J, leaving 26 bases between them. CDR1 is SGHTA and CDR2 is FQGNSA in the germline V gene. CDR3 amino acids: CASSPLFPRTADLFF. For the CDR3, the DNA is TGTGCCAGCAGCCCCCTATTCCCGAGGACGGCGGACCTTTTCTTT.

This clonotype has only a few counts. The genes are TRBV7-2 and TRBJ2-1; perhaps D is TRBD1 or TRBD2 (5 bases each). The V and J ends lost 5 bases and 13 bases respectively, with 12 bases between them. The CDR3 runs 11 residues. In germline, CDR1 is SGHTA, CDR2 FQGNSA. CDR3 region: CASSRGAIQFF. Written as DNA, the CDR3 is TGTGCCAGCAGCCGAGGGGCGATTCAGTTCTTC.

The sample holds a few counts of this clonotype. The genes are TRBV20-1 and TRBJ2-5, with unresolved D. V lost 4 bases and J lost 4, with 7 bases in between. Germline V lookup: CDR1 DFQATT, CDR2 SNEGSKA (reference sequence). The CDR3 extends over 11 amino acids. CDR3 in amino acids: CSATERETQYF. CDR3 DNA: TGCAGTGCTACAGAGCGAGAGACCCAGTACTTC.